Presented here are 18 T cell receptor beta chains from one specimen sequenced in a study of cytomegalovirus exposure and HLA in healthy donors. Primers: 60 Vbeta forward and 13 Jbeta reverse. Clones were read by immunoSEQ multiplex PCR, and TCRdb kept only the in-frame ones, dropping some. The table shows approximately 150,000 clones, with roughly 80% occurring only once. The sequencing input was PBMCs. These receptors were obtained from a man between 18 and 29 years old in good health and CMV-seropositive.

This clone is a singleton in its sample. The V and J genes are TRBV2 and TRBJ2-7; D gene unclear. In germline, CDR1 is SNHLY, CDR2 FYNNEI. V lost 2 bases and J 6 bases, leaving 14 bases between the germline ends. This CDR3 has 14 residues. The CDR3 spells CASSEPGSRVEQYF. The CDR3 nucleotides are TGTGCCAGCAGTGAACCCGGCTCCCGGGTCGAGCAGTACTTC.

The CDR3 DNA reads TGTGCCAGTAGTCAGTCCAGGGTCAATCAGCCCCAGCATTTT. This encodes CASSQSRVNQPQHF. The chain joins TRBV19 to TRBJ1-5; D might be TRBD1 (5 bases). CDR1 and CDR2 (germline): LNHDA, SQIVND (reference sequence). Trimming removed 5 bases at V and 3 bases at J, with 11 bases between. This CDR3 spans 14 amino acids.

The chain has TRBV5-1 and TRBJ2-3, with no clear D. The germline V gene has CDR1 SGHRS and CDR2 YFSETQ. The CDR3 covers 15 residues. Trimming left V 2 bases short and J 2 bases short, with 12 bases between. As DNA, the CDR3 is TGCGCCAGCAGCTTCCGTAGCTATGTCACAGATACGCAGTATTTT. Its protein is CASSFRSYVTDTQYF.

The CDR3 region has the DNA TGTGCCAGCACCACTTTCCTCGGGGGGGGTCGGGAGACCCAGTACTTC. It codes for CASTTFLGGGRETQYF. The chain links TRBV28 to TRBJ2-5; 8 bases are a match to TRBD2. V lost 7 bases and J lost 5; bases outside the gene matches: 15. This CDR3 is built from 16 residues. Germline V gives CDR1 MDHEN, CDR2 SYDVKM.

The chain employs TRBV2 and TRBJ2-1; 8 bases match TRBD1. This CDR3 is 17 amino acids long. V was clipped by 2 bases and J by 6 bases; unmatched bases: 12. Germline V gives CDR1 SNHLY, CDR2 FYNNEI. The CDR3 coding sequence is TGTGCCAGCAGTGAAAAGATGGAGACAGGGGATCGCAATGAGCAGTTCTTC. This sequence encodes CASSEKMETGDRNEQFF.

V gene TRBV11-2 combines with J gene TRBJ2-7; TRBD2 aligns across 8 bases. Trimming cost V 0 bases and J 6 bases; bases outside gene matches: 16. Germline values: CDR1 SGHAT, CDR2 FQNNGV. The CDR3 loop spans 18 amino acids. CDR3 region: CASSLEQGGAGGQGEQYF. Written as DNA, the CDR3 is TGTGCCAGCAGCTTAGAACAGGGAGGCGCGGGAGGCCAGGGCGAGCAGTACTTC.

This clone was seen a single time. This chain joins TRBV28 and TRBJ1-5; TRBD1 agrees at 7 bases. The CDR3 covers 15 residues. Per germline, CDR1 MDHEN and CDR2 SYDVKM. With V trimmed by 9 bases and J by 5 bases, 13 bases remained unmatched. CDR3 region: CASANRGQLHQPQHF. In DNA form, the CDR3 reads TGTGCCAGTGCGAATCGGGGACAGTTGCATCAGCCCCAGCATTTT.

In its sample, this clone was seen a few times. This sequence joins TRBV7-9 and TRBJ2-7; D is ambiguous. Per the germline V gene, CDR1 is SEHNR and CDR2 is FQNEAQ (reference sequence). V was cut by 4 bases and J by 3 bases, with 7 bases left in between. CDR3 length: 12 amino acids. CDR3 amino acids: CASSSIYYEQYF. The CDR3 DNA reads TGTGCCAGCAGCTCCATCTACTACGAGCAGTACTTC.

The gene calls are TRBV6-1 and TRBJ1-2, with 8 bases identical to TRBD1. Per the germline V gene, CDR1 is MNHNS and CDR2 is SASEGT. The V and J ends lost 4 bases and 4 bases, in that order; junction bases with no gene match: 2. The CDR3 length is 13 residues. CDR3 coding DNA: TGTGCCAGCAGTGTAGACAGGGGCTATGGCTACACCTTC. Amino acid sequence: CASSVDRGYGYTF.

V and J are TRBV30 and TRBJ2-5; 9 bases align to TRBD2. There are 14 residues in the CDR3. The germline gives CDR1 GTSNPN, CDR2 SVGIG (reference sequence). The V and J ends lost 0 bases and 5 bases, in that order; junction bases with no gene match: 4. CDR3 nucleotide sequence: TGTGCCTGGAGTGTAGGCGGGAGGGGTGAGACCCAGTACTTC. It encodes CAWSVGGRGETQYF.

The J gene is TRBJ2-7, the V gene TRBV6-5, with D possibly matching TRBD1 (6 bases). V shed 0 bases and J shed 2 bases, with 14 bases lying between them. This CDR3 spans 16 amino acids. CDR1 MNHEY and CDR2 SVGAGI come from the germline V gene. The CDR3 sequence: CASSYSIARGPYEQYF. The CDR3 nucleotides are TGTGCCAGCAGTTACTCGATCGCCAGGGGACCCTACGAGCAGTACTTC.

The chain joins TRBV30 to TRBJ1-2, with D perhaps TRBD1 (6 bases). V was pared by 0 bases and J by 2 bases, with 10 bases between. This CDR3 comprises 14 residues. CDR1 GTSNPN and CDR2 SVGIG come from the germline V gene (reference sequence). The CDR3 is CAWSVGQTNYGYTF. DNA of the CDR3: TGTGCCTGGAGTGTAGGACAGACAAACTATGGCTACACCTTC. Together with reference TRBV30 and TRBJ1-2, the CDR3 gives the full variable domain: SQTIHQWPATLVQPVGSPLSLECTVEGTSNPNLYWYRQAAGRGLQLLFYSVGIGQISSEVPQNLSASRPQDRQFILSSKKLLLSDSGFYLCAWSVGQTNYGYTFGSGTRLTVV.

J is TRBJ2-1 and V is TRBV5-6; possibly TRBD2 for D (6 bases). Trimming took off 0 bases at V and 7 bases at J, with 17 bases between the two ends. CDR1 is SGHDT and CDR2 is YYEEEE in the germline V gene. The CDR3 loop spans 16 amino acids. The CDR3 DNA follows: TGTGCCAGCAGCTTGGTGGTTCCGGCGGGATTTAATGAGCAGTTCTTC. Translation: CASSLVVPAGFNEQFF.

On this clone: Germline and junction disagree at one end, which may indicate a read error. V and J are TRBV7-3 and TRBJ2-1; 7 positions agree with TRBD2. The CDR3 is 13 amino acids. Germline CDR1 SGHTA, CDR2 FQGTGA. Written as DNA, the CDR3 is TGTGCCAGCAGCTTACTCAAAAGCGGGATTAAGGTCTTC. This encodes CASSLLKSGIKVF.

Within the sample, this clone is medium-sized. This chain joins TRBV28 and TRBJ2-1, with a possible D match to TRBD1 (6 bases). The CDR3 runs 17 residues. V was shortened by 10 bases and J by 0 bases, with 22 bases between the two germline ends. From germline, CDR1 is MDHEN and CDR2 SYDVKM. The CDR3 loop reads CATAPLSQGISYNEQFF. The CDR3 DNA sequence: TGTGCCACCGCGCCCCTAAGTCAGGGGATCTCCTACAATGAGCAGTTCTTC. Full variable domain (rest looked up from reference TRBV28 and TRBJ2-1): DVKVTQSSRYLVKRTGEKVFLECVQDMDHENMFWYRQDPGLGLRLIYFSYDVKMKEKGDIPEGYSVSREKKERFSLILESASTNQTSMYLCATAPLSQGISYNEQFFGPGTRLTVL.

The chain links TRBV6-1 to TRBJ1-4, with D perhaps TRBD1 (5 bases). Germline V gene lookup returns CDR1 MNHNS and CDR2 SASEGT. Trimming pared 4 bases from V and 7 bases from J, leaving 16 bases between. The CDR3 runs to 15 residues. The CDR3, as DNA: TGTGCCAGCAGTGCCACCGGGGGGGTGGGTGAAAAACTGTTTTTT. This encodes CASSATGGVGEKLFF.

The chain employs TRBV27 and TRBJ1-2; 9 bases are shared with TRBD1. The germline V gene has CDR1 MNHEY and CDR2 SMNVEV (reference sequence). CDR3 length: 13 amino acids. With 6 bases clipped from V and 8 bases from J, the junction kept 7 bases outside the gene matches. CDR3 coding DNA: TGTGCCAGCAGGTTAACAGGGGGCTGGGGCTACACCTTC. Protein: CASRLTGGWGYTF.

This clone appeared a few times. The chain joins TRBV2 to TRBJ2-4; 8 nucleotides align to TRBD1. Trimming removed 6 bases from V and 8 bases from J; junction bases left unmatched: 6. The CDR3 covers 13 residues. Germline-derived CDR1 and CDR2 are SNHLY and FYNNEI. The CDR3 DNA sequence: TGTGCCAGCAGCGTCGACAGGGGAGACATTCAGTACTTC. Amino acid sequence: CASSVDRGDIQYF.